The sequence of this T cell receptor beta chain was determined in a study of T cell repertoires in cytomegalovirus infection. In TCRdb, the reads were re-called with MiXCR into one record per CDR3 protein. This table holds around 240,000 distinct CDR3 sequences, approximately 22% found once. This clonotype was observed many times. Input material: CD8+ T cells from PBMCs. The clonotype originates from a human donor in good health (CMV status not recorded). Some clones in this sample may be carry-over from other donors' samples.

CDR3 DNA: TGTGCCAGCAGCTCAGGGATATACGAGCAGTACTTC. Protein sequence: CASSSGIYEQYF. The V gene is TRBV6-1, the J gene TRBJ2-7, with D possibly TRBD1 on 5 matching bases. With 6 bases removed from V and 4 bases from J, the gap between germline ends came to 10 bases. This CDR3 has 12 residues. Germline CDR1 reads MNHNS; CDR2 reads SASEGT.